This T cell receptor beta chain was documented in a study of cytomegalovirus exposure and HLA in healthy donors. The J segment lost 6 bases and the V segment lost 4 bases, leaving 5 bases of the junction unmatched. Per the germline V gene, CDR1 is SGHVS and CDR2 is FQNEAQ. The CDR3 contains 14 residues. The study ran its PCR with 60 Vbeta and 13 Jbeta primers. Some clones are missing from TCRdb's copy, which holds only in-frame ones; the method was immunoSEQ multiplex PCR. The table lists about 160,000 clones, 80% of them singletons, with roughly 1.3% in the top ten. The chain carries TRBV7-8 and TRBJ1-5, with 8 bases fitting TRBD1. The receptor's source is a woman aged 50 to 60 in good health and CMV-seronegative. Source material: PBMCs. The CDR3, as DNA: TGTGCCAGCAGCTCGACAGGGGCGGGTCAGCCCCAGCATTTT. Its protein is CASSSTGAGQPQHF.